The text below deals with one TCR beta chain. The antigen is not known. The authors prepared the TCRbeta library with unique molecular identifiers. Each CDR3 protein gets one entry after TCRdb re-called the PCR reads with MiXCR. The sample lists 90,000 to 100,000 distinct CDR3 sequences, 23% seen once, with 20% to 25% in the top ten. The data belong to a study of T-cell reconstitution after alpha-beta-depleted transplantation in children. This CDR3 spans 13 amino acids. The V end was cut by 1 base, the J end by 5 bases, with 7 bases between. Germline CDR1 is SGHTA and CDR2 is FQGNSA. Study-level points and caveats: Several hundred graft clones that had expanded were reportedly the source of alpha-beta T cells about two months after transplant. The study traced high day-60 TCRbeta diversity in some patients to surviving recipient T cells and thymic progenitors.

The sequencing here drew on PBMCs, taken before TCRalphabeta/CD19-depleted stem cell transplant. This sequence joins TRBV7-2 and TRBJ2-3; unclear D gene. The origin of this receptor is a boy aged 2-9 years with acute lymphoblastic leukemia, due to receive a stem cell transplant. This CDR3 reads CASSLVAKDTQYF. For the CDR3, the DNA is TGTGCCAGCAGCTTAGTCGCAAAAGATACGCAGTATTTT.